Listed here is a single TCR beta chain. V was shortened by 5 bases and J by 1 base, with 9 bases between the two germline ends. The CDR3 loop spans 13 amino acids. CDR1 SGHRS and CDR2 YFSETQ come from the germline V gene. Only in-frame clones appear in the TCRdb table, and some are missing; sequencing was by immunoSEQ multiplex PCR. This table holds about 360,000 clones, 70% to 90% found once. These data come from a study of blood T cell repertoires in COVID-19. Study-level information: The United States, Italy and Spain were the sources of the acute and convalescent COVID-19 samples.

Specimen: peripheral blood. This rearrangement joins TRBV5-1 to TRBJ1-1, with no clear D. The clonotype was recovered from a woman aged 60 to 75 with COVID-19, enrolled during active disease. The DNA for the CDR3 is TGCGCCAGCAGGCCCGGAGGGAACACTGAAGCTTTCTTT. It is translated as CASRPGGNTEAFF.